The entry below describes one T cell receptor beta chain. This record comes from a study of blood T cell repertoires in COVID-19. V lost 4 bases, J lost 2 bases, and 3 bases lay in between. There are 11 residues in the CDR3. Germline loops: CDR1 SQVTM, CDR2 ANQGSEA. Method: immunoSEQ multiplex PCR; TCRdb's copy keeps in-frame clones and lacks some. The sample shows under 300,000 clones, approximately 90% of them seen only once. The source is a woman between 18 and 29 years old who had recovered from COVID-19. Sequencing was carried out using PBMCs or T cells enriched from blood (not recorded which). The gene calls are TRBV29-1 and TRBJ1-3; no clear D gene. The CDR3 is CSVATGNTIYF. CDR3 DNA sequence: TGCAGCGTTGCCACTGGAAACACCATATATTTT.